One sample yielded the 17 T cell receptor beta chains listed below, sequenced in a study of shared clonotypes between healthy human individuals. This table comes from immunoSEQ multiplex PCR, and its TCRdb copy is limited to in-frame clones, with some not included. The top ten clones hold 0.36% of a sample with roughly 1.4 million clones, approximately 98.5% of them seen once. The sample was naive CD4+ T cells sorted from blood. The subset here: CD45RA+ positively selected. The receptor source for this set is a man aged 25 to 40 in good health.

CDR3 in DNA: TGTGCCAGCAGCCAAGAAGGGAGTACGAGGGGCGAGCAGTACTTC. It translates to CASSQEGSTRGEQYF. V and J are TRBV4-2 and TRBJ2-7; D tentatively reads TRBD1 or TRBD2 (5 bases each). Trimming shortened V by 0 bases and J by 6 bases, and 15 bases separated the two germline ends. Germline V lookup: CDR1 LGHNA, CDR2 YNFKEQ. This CDR3 has 15 residues.

The chain carries TRBV5-1 and TRBJ2-1; the match to TRBD2 covers 8 bases. Germline CDR1 SGHRS, CDR2 YFSETQ. V lost 1 base and J lost 8; bases outside the gene matches: 5. This CDR3 region has 14 residues. Here the CDR3 reads CASSLISGIDEQFF. The DNA of the CDR3 is TGCGCCAGCAGCTTGATTAGCGGGATCGATGAGCAGTTCTTC. Variable domain in full (rest from reference TRBV5-1 and TRBJ2-1): KAGVTQTPRYLIKTRGQQVTLSCSPISGHRSVSWYQQTPGQGLQFLFEYFSETQRNKGNFPGRFSGRQFSNSRSEMNVSTLELGDSALYLCASSLISGIDEQFFGPGTRLTVL.

In regard to this clone: Other nucleotide sequences in the sample specify the same CDR3. This sequence joins TRBV9 and TRBJ2-5; the match to TRBD2 covers 10 bases. The CDR3 loop spans 16 amino acids. Trimming cost V 0 bases and J 3 bases; bases outside gene matches: 5. Germline V lookup: CDR1 SGDLS, CDR2 YYNGEE. CDR3: CASSVGLAGVEETQYF. Here the CDR3 DNA reads TGTGCCAGCAGCGTAGGGCTAGCGGGAGTGGAAGAGACCCAGTACTTC.

V is TRBV28 and J is TRBJ2-1; the match to TRBD1 covers 9 bases. This CDR3 spans 16 amino acids. Unmatched junction bases numbered 8, after V lost 4 bases and J lost 4 bases. CDR1 is MDHEN and CDR2 is SYDVKM in the germline V gene. CDR3 bases: TGTGCCAGCAGTTCCTCCGGGACAGGGAGGTACAATGAGCAGTTCTTC. The encoded protein is CASSSSGTGRYNEQFF.

This rearrangement joins TRBV6-1 to TRBJ2-7; TRBD1 matches 7 bases. The CDR3 totals 12 residues. Germline trimming cut 6 bases from V and 6 bases from J; bases unmatched to any gene: 5. Germline-derived CDR1 and CDR2 are MNHNS and SASEGT. The chain's CDR3 is CASRQGLVEQYF. The CDR3, as DNA: TGTGCCAGCAGACAGGGGCTGGTCGAGCAGTACTTC.

The chain is built from TRBV5-1 and TRBJ2-1; possible D gene TRBD2, 6 bases. V shed 5 bases and J shed 6 bases, with 15 bases lying between them. The CDR3 has 14 amino acids. Germline V CDR1 and CDR2: SGHRS, YFSETQ. This chain's CDR3 is CASSANLGGNEQFF. Here the CDR3 DNA reads TGCGCCAGCAGTGCTAACCTGGGGGGCAATGAGCAGTTCTTC.

V gene TRBV7-6 combines with J gene TRBJ2-5; no firm D call. Germline V gives CDR1 SGHVS, CDR2 FNYEAQ. Trimming pared 3 bases from V and 4 bases from J, leaving 12 bases between. The CDR3 sequence is 14 residues long. The CDR3 region has the DNA TGTGCCAGCAGCTTGACGCTTCCTCCAGAGACCCAGTACTTC. Residues: CASSLTLPPETQYF.

The V and J genes are TRBV18 and TRBJ2-1; D possibly corresponds to TRBD2 (5 bases). Trimming removed 3 bases at V and 0 bases at J, with 15 bases between. The germline gives CDR1 KGHSH, CDR2 LQKENI. The CDR3 covers 17 residues. DNA for the CDR3: TGTGCCAGCTCACCTCCGGACTTCTTGAGCTCCTACAATGAGCAGTTCTTC. Its translation is CASSPPDFLSSYNEQFF.

The chain uses TRBV9 and TRBJ2-5, with D maybe TRBD2 (5 bases). Per germline, CDR1 SGDLS and CDR2 YYNGEE. There are 14 residues in the CDR3. V dropped 4 bases and J dropped 1 base, with 11 bases sitting between them. The CDR3 is CASSPRLSQETQYF. CDR3 nucleotide sequence: TGTGCCAGCAGCCCGAGACTATCCCAAGAGACCCAGTACTTC.

The chain couples TRBV11-2 to TRBJ2-3; D is ambiguous. The germline gives CDR1 SGHAT, CDR2 FQNNGV. The CDR3 contains 15 residues. The ends were cut back, 5 bases at V and 2 bases at J, with 14 bases in the middle. The CDR3 sequence: CASSRLVVYTDTQYF. The CDR3 DNA sequence: TGTGCCAGCAGCCGTCTAGTGGTGTACACAGATACGCAGTATTTT. The full variable domain, in which reference TRBV11-2 and TRBJ2-3 provide the parts outside the CDR3, is EAGVAQSPRYKIIEKRQSVAFWCNPISGHATLYWYQQILGQGPKLLIQFQNNGVVDDSQLPKDRFSAERLKGVDSTLKIQPAKLEDSAVYLCASSRLVVYTDTQYFGPGTRLTVL.

This chain links TRBV2 with TRBJ1-5; the D gene is possibly TRBD1 (5 bases). The CDR3 has 14 amino acids. The V end lost 4 bases, the J end lost 0 bases, and 7 bases lay between the germline ends. Germline-derived CDR1 and CDR2 are SNHLY and FYNNEI. The CDR3 here is CASSGQTSNQPQHF. The CDR3 DNA sequence: TGTGCCAGCAGTGGACAGACTAGCAATCAGCCCCAGCATTTT.

The V call is TRBV9, the J call TRBJ1-5; TRBD1 matches at 9 bases. Germline V gene data show CDR1 as SGDLS and CDR2 as YYNGEE. The CDR3 has 15 residues. The ends lost 0 bases at V and 5 bases at J; junction bases unmatched: 3. The CDR3 coding sequence is TGTGCCAGCAGCGTAGTAGGGGACAGGGATCAGCCCCAGCATTTT. It specifies CASSVVGDRDQPQHF. Full variable domain (outside the CDR3, taken from reference TRBV9 and TRBJ1-5): DSGVTQTPKHLITATGQRVTLRCSPRSGDLSVYWYQQSLDQGLQFLIQYYNGEERAKGNILERFSAQQFPDLHSELNLSSLELGDSALYFCASSVVGDRDQPQHFGDGTRLSIL.

The chain links TRBV2 to TRBJ1-4; D remains unclear. The CDR3 loop spans 14 amino acids. Germline V gene sequence: CDR1 SNHLY, CDR2 FYNNEI. V was pared by 2 bases and J by 4 bases, with 8 bases between. In DNA form, the CDR3 reads TGTGCCAGCAGTGAATGGCAGAATAATGAAAAACTGTTTTTT. Translated, it gives CASSEWQNNEKLFF. Filled out from reference TRBV2 and TRBJ1-4, the complete variable domain reads EPEVTQTPSHQVTQMGQEVILRCVPISNHLYFYWYRQILGQKVEFLVSFYNNEISEKSEIFDDQFSVERPDGSNFTLKIRSTKLEDSAMYFCASSEWQNNEKLFFGSGTQLSVL.

V gene TRBV28 combines with J gene TRBJ2-1; 7 nucleotides line up with TRBD2. Germline trimming cut 6 bases from V and 0 bases from J; bases unmatched to any gene: 14. Germline assignment: CDR1 MDHEN and CDR2 SYDVKM. The length of the CDR3 is 18 residues. The CDR3 region is CASSFPGLDGSSYNEQFF. In DNA form, the CDR3 reads TGTGCCAGCAGCTTTCCCGGACTAGACGGAAGCTCCTACAATGAGCAGTTCTTC.

CDR3 in DNA: TGTGCCAGCAGCTTGGCGGGAGGGCCCGGGGGTGAGCAGTACTTC. As protein: CASSLAGGPGGEQYF. J is TRBJ2-7 and V is TRBV7-2; TRBD2 agrees at 9 bases. J gave up 7 bases and V 3 bases, and 10 bases lay outside the gene matches. CDR3 length: 15 residues. Germline values: CDR1 SGHTA, CDR2 FQGNSA.

The chain carries TRBV7-8 and TRBJ2-3, with D perhaps TRBD2 (6 bases). Trimming left V 1 base short and J 1 base short, with 12 bases between. The germline CDR1 and CDR2 sequences are SGHVS and FQNEAQ. The CDR3 has 16 amino acids. The CDR3 sequence is CASSLVGGEGTDTQYF. DNA of the CDR3: TGTGCCAGCAGCTTAGTTGGAGGGGAGGGCACAGATACGCAGTATTTT. Full variable domain (remainder filled in from reference TRBV7-8 and TRBJ2-3): GAGVSQSPRYKVAKRGQDVALRCDPISGHVSLFWYQQALGQGPEFLTYFQNEAQLDKSGLPSDRFFAERPEGSVSTLKIQRTQQEDSAVYLCASSLVGGEGTDTQYFGPGTRLTVL.

In this sample, this clone turned up once. The CDR3 DNA reads TGCGCCAGCAGCTCCGGGACTAGTGGAGATACGCAGTATTTT. Protein: CASSSGTSGDTQYF. V gene TRBV5-1 combines with J gene TRBJ2-3; 8 nucleotides match TRBD2. Trimming took 3 bases from V and 5 from J; bases not matched to a gene: 5. This CDR3 has 14 residues. Germline V gene sequence: CDR1 SGHRS, CDR2 YFSETQ.